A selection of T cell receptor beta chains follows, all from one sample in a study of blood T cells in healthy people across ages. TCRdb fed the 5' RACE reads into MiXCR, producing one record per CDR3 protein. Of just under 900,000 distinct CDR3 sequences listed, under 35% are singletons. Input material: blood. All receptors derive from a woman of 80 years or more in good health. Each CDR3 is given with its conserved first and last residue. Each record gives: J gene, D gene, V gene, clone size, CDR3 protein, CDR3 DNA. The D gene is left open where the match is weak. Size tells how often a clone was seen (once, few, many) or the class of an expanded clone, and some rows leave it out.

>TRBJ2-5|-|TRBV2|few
CASSVAGTQYF
TGTGCCAGCAGTGTTGCCGGGACCCAGTACTTC
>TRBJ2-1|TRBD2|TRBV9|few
CASSVMTGTVAGVNEQFF
TGTGCCAGCAGCGTCATGACAGGGACGGTAGCGGGGGTTAATGAGCAGTTCTTC
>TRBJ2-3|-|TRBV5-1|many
CASVLDLGTDTQYF
TGCGCCAGCGTCCTGGACTTAGGCACAGATACGCAGTATTTT
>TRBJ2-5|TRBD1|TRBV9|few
CASSGQGLQETRYF
TGTGCCAGCAGCGGACAGGGGCTGCAAGAGACCCGGTACTTC
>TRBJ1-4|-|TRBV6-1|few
CASSEHRQTTNEKLFF
TGTGCCAGCAGTGAACACCGACAGACTACTAATGAAAAACTGTTTTTT
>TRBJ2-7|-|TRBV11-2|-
CASRTAPGEQYF
TGTGCCAGCAGAACTGCCCCGGGTGAGCAGTACTTC
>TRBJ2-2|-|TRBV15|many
CATSARGVNTGELFF
TGTGCCACCAGCGCCCGAGGAGTGAACACCGGGGAGCTGTTTTTT
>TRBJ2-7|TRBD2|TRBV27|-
CASSPGLGGYNEQYF
TGTGCCAGCAGTCCAGGACTAGGTGGCTACAATGAGCAGTACTTC
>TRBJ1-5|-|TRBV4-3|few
CAGSQDWGQPQHF
TGCGCCGGCAGCCAAGATTGGGGGCAGCCCCAGCATTTT
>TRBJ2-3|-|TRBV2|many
CASRAPWGATDTQYF
TGTGCCAGCAGAGCCCCATGGGGGGCTACAGATACGCAGTATTTT
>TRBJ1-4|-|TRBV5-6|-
CASSLGGASTNEKLFF
TGTGCCAGCAGCTTGGGAGGGGCGTCAACTAATGAAAAACTGTTTTTT
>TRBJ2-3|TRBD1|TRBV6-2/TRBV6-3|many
CASSYADRGDTQYF
TGTGCCAGCAGTTACGCGGACAGGGGAGATACGCAGTATTTT
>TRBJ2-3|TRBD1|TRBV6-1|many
CASKGQGEDTQYF
TGTGCCAGCAAGGGACAGGGTGAAGATACGCAGTATTTT
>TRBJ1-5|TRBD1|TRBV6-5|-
CASSPRGVGIQPQHF
TGTGCCAGCAGTCCCAGGGGGGTAGGGATTCAGCCCCAGCATTTT
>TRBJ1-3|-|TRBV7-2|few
CASSLVGGGSGNTIYF
TGTGCCAGCAGCTTAGTCGGGGGGGGCTCTGGAAACACCATATATTTT
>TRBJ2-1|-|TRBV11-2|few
CASSLVPGSSYNEQFF
TGTGCCAGCAGCTTAGTCCCCGGGAGCTCCTACAATGAGCAGTTCTTC
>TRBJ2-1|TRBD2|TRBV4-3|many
CASSREGTSGYNEQFF
TGCGCCAGCAGCAGGGAAGGGACTAGCGGCTACAATGAGCAGTTCTTC
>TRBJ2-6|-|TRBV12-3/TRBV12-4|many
CASSHSGSGANVLTF
TGCGCCAGCAGCCACTCTGGCTCTGGGGCCAACGTCCTGACTTTC
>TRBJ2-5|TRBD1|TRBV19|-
CASRSGQRYNEQYF
TGTGCCAGTAGATCGGGACAGCGCTACAATGAGCAGTACTTC
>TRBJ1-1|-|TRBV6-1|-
CASALSLMNTEAFF
TGTGCCAGCGCCCTTAGCCTCATGAACACTGAAGCTTTCTTT
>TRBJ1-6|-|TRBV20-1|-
CSARDSELDGGKNSPLHF
TGCAGTGCTAGAGATAGTGAACTGGACGGAGGAAAAAATTCACCCCTCCACTTT
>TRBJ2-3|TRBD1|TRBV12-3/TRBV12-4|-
CASSSRGQGSTDTQYF
TGTGCCAGCAGTTCCCGAGGACAGGGGAGCACAGATACGCAGTATTTT
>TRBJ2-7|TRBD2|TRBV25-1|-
CASSEPGGVEQYF
TGTGCCAGCAGTGAGCCGGGAGGAGTCGAGCAGTACTTC
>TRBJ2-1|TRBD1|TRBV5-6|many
CASSWTLTGDSSYNEQFF
TGTGCCAGCAGCTGGACCCTAACAGGGGACAGCTCCTACAATGAGCAGTTCTTC
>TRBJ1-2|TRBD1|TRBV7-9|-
CASSSAGQGAHGYTF
TGTGCCAGCAGCTCCGCGGGACAGGGGGCTCATGGCTACACCTTC
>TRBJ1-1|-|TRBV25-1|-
CASSELQERGEAFF
TGTGCCAGCAGTGAGTTACAGGAGCGGGGTGAAGCTTTCTTT
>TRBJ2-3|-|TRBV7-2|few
CASSLGTSRGHTQYF
TGTGCCAGCAGCCTCGGGACTAGCAGGGGGCATACGCAGTATTTT
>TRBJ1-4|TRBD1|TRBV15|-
CATNLDRGANEKLFF
TGTGCCACCAACCTAGACAGGGGTGCTAATGAAAAACTGTTTTTT
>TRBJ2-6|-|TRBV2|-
CASSVPTAGPRSSGANVLTF
TGTGCCAGCAGTGTTCCCACGGCGGGGCCCCGCAGCTCTGGGGCCAACGTCCTGACTTTC
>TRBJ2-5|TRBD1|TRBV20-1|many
CSARKLTGTGMETQYF
TGCAGTGCTAGAAAGTTAACCGGGACAGGCATGGAGACCCAGTACTTC
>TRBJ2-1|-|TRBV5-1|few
CASSLNALAYNEQFF
TGCGCCAGCAGCTTGAATGCACTCGCCTACAATGAGCAGTTCTTC
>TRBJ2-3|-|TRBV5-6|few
CASSLKRRLSTDTQYF
TGTGCCAGCAGCTTGAAGCGGAGACTAAGCACAGATACGCAGTATTTT
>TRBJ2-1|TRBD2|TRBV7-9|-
CASSSSGGGERFF
TGTGCCAGCAGCTCTAGCGGGGGCGGTGAGCGGTTCTTC
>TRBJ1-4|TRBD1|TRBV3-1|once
CASSHRDSTEKLFF
TGTGCCAGCAGCCACCGGGACAGTACCGAAAAACTGTTTTTT
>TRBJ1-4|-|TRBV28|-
CASSSGGLNEKLFF
TGTGCCAGCAGTTCCGGAGGTCTTAATGAAAAACTGTTTTTT
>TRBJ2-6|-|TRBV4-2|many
CASAAEHTGANVLTF
TGTGCCAGCGCGGCAGAACACACTGGGGCCAACGTCCTGACTTTC
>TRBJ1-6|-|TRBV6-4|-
CASRQNGNDNSPLHF
TGTGCCAGCAGACAAAACGGGAACGATAATTCACCCCTCCACTTT
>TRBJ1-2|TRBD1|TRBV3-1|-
CASSPTGTASNYGYTF
TGTGCCAGCAGTCCGACCGGGACAGCCTCTAACTATGGCTACACCTTC
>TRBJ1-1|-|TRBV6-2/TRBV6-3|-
CASSYEWAGGRTEAFF
TGTGCCAGCAGTTACGAGTGGGCAGGTGGTAGGACTGAAGCTTTCTTT
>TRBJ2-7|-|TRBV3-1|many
CASSQLGLYEQYF
TGTGCCAGCAGCCAGCTTGGCCTATACGAGCAGTACTTC
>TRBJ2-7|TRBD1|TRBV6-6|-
CASTTSGTGGSYEQYF
TGTGCCAGCACGACTTCCGGGACAGGGGGCTCCTACGAGCAGTACTTC
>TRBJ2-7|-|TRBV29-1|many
CSVVWAYEQYF
TGCAGCGTTGTCTGGGCCTACGAGCAGTACTTC
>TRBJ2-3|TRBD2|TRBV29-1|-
CSVETSGSTDTQYF
TGCAGCGTTGAAACTAGCGGAAGCACAGATACGCAGTATTTT
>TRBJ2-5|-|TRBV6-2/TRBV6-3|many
CASSNPVETQYF
TGTGCCAGCAGTAACCCGGTAGAGACCCAGTACTTC
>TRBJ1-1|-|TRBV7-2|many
CASSKQGTVGNTEAFF
TGTGCCAGCAGCAAACAGGGTACGGTTGGGAACACTGAAGCTTTCTTT
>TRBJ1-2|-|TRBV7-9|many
CASSPQGRGYTF
TGTGCCAGCAGCCCCCAGGGGCGCGGCTACACCTTC
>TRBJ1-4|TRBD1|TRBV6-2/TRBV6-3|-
CASSNSWTGAVEKRFF
TGTGCCAGCAGTAACTCGTGGACAGGGGCGGTCGAAAAACGGTTTTTT
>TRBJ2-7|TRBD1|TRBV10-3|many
CAISYGQGASYEQYF
TGTGCCATCAGTTATGGACAGGGGGCTTCCTACGAGCAGTACTTC
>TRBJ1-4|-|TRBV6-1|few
CASSVVPTNEKLFF
TGTGCCAGCAGTGTCGTCCCAACTAATGAAAAACTGTTTTTT
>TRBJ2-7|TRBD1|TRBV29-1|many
CSVVDRVTYEQYF
TGCAGCGTTGTGGACAGGGTGACCTACGAGCAGTACTTC
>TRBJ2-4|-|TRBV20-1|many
CSARVPEGGDIQYF
TGCAGTGCTAGAGTACCCGAAGGGGGAGACATTCAGTACTTC
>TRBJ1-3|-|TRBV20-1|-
CSANGAGNTIYF
TGCAGTGCTAATGGGGCTGGAAACACCATATATTTT
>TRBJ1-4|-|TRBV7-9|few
CASSLRTANEKLFF
TGTGCCAGCAGCTTGAGGACAGCTAATGAAAAACTGTTTTTT
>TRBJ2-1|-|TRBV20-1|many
CSASLGGVAEQFF
TGCAGTGCTAGTCTAGGGGGGGTTGCTGAGCAGTTCTTC
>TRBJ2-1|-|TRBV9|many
CASSGPGYEQFF
TGTGCCAGCAGCGGCCCGGGGTATGAGCAGTTCTTC
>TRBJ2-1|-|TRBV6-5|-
CASSYGRRQETQFF
TGTGCCAGCAGTTATGGGAGGAGGCAAGAGACCCAGTTCTTC
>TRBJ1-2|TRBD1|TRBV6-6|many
CASSTGQGANYGYTF
TGTGCCAGCAGTACAGGACAGGGTGCTAACTATGGCTACACCTTC
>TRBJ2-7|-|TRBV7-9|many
CASSLASTGEQYF
TGTGCCAGCAGCTTAGCCTCTACAGGGGAGCAGTACTTC
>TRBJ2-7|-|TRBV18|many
CASSRGVEEQYF
TGTGCCAGCTCACGGGGGGTCGAGGAGCAGTACTTC
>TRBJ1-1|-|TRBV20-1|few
CSARDGARVNTEAFF
TGCAGTGCTCGGGACGGAGCCAGGGTCAACACTGAAGCTTTCTTT